Below are 17 T cell receptor beta chains sequenced from a single sample in a study of blood T cells in healthy people across ages. With a J-beta primer mix and a sample-barcoded 5' primer, a second PCR ran about 6 to 11 cycles. TCRdb re-called the 5' RACE reads with MiXCR, one entry per CDR3 protein. The sample holds about 640,000 distinct CDR3 sequences, about 28% seen once. Material: blood. The source of these receptors is a woman older than 75 in good health.

This clonotype was seen repeatedly, ten times or more. V and J are TRBV27 and TRBJ2-3; D might be TRBD1 (6 bases). The CDR3 has 15 residues. Trimming left V 4 bases short and J 6 bases short, with 17 bases between. Germline V lookup: CDR1 MNHEY, CDR2 SMNVEV (reference sequence). Here the CDR3 DNA reads TGTGCCAGCAGTTATCTGTCAGGGGTTGGCGATACGCAGTATTTT. Protein sequence: CASSYLSGVGDTQYF.

This clonotype has only one observation. The chain has TRBV9 and TRBJ1-5, with D possibly matching TRBD1 (6 bases). The CDR3 has 14 amino acids. V lost 3 bases to trimming and J lost 7 bases, with 14 bases between them. CDR1 and CDR2 from the germline V gene are SGDLS and YYNGEE. CDR3 bases: TGTGCCAGCAGCGGAGGGGGGGGTCGGCAGCCCCAGCATTTT. Its translation is CASSGGGGRQPQHF.

This sequence joins TRBV4-2 and TRBJ2-3; no reliable D call. Trimming pared 5 bases from V and 8 bases from J, leaving 11 bases between. Germline V gene lookup returns CDR1 LGHNA and CDR2 YNFKEQ. This CDR3 has 12 amino acids. The CDR3 bases are TGTGCCAGCAGCTTCGAGGTTTCTACGCAGTATTTT. It specifies CASSFEVSTQYF.

The table lists this clonotype with a few counts. This chain uses TRBV7-9 with TRBJ1-1; D is uncertain. The germline V gene has CDR1 SEHNR and CDR2 FQNEAQ (reference sequence). The V gene lost 6 bases and the J gene lost 6 bases, with 8 bases spanning the gap. This CDR3 is 11 amino acids long. The CDR3 nucleotides read TGTGCCAGCAGGGGTGGACCTGAAGCTTTCTTT. It codes for CASRGGPEAFF.

The genes are TRBV20-1 and TRBJ2-5; TRBD2 aligns across 11 bases. This CDR3 region has 16 residues. Germline assignment: CDR1 DFQATT and CDR2 SNEGSKA (reference sequence). The V gene end was trimmed by 1 base and the J gene end by 2 bases; junction bases not matched to a gene: 6. The CDR3 sequence: CSARGIAGGLQETQYF. CDR3 coding DNA: TGCAGTGCTAGAGGGATAGCGGGAGGGTTACAAGAGACCCAGTACTTC.

Many counts were recorded for this clonotype. The V call is TRBV7-2, the J call TRBJ2-5; 8 positions agree with TRBD1. Looked up from germline, CDR1 is SGHTA and CDR2 is FQGNSA. Trimming removed 3 bases from V and 4 bases from J; junction bases left unmatched: 7. CDR3 size: 15 residues. CDR3 nucleotide sequence: TGTGCCAGCAGCTTTGGTGACAGGGGACCAGAGACCCAGTACTTC. It yields the protein CASSFGDRGPETQYF.

This clonotype was seen a few times. Germline is not matched at one junction end, which may reflect a read error. The rearrangement joins TRBV7-9 to TRBJ2-1; the match to TRBD2 covers 12 bases. Germline lookup yields CDR1 SEHNR and CDR2 FQNEAQ (reference sequence). This CDR3 comprises 17 residues. CDR3 sequence (DNA): TGTGCCAGCAGCTTAGGGACTAGCGGGGAGCTATACAATGAGCGGTTCTTC. Its protein is CASSLGTSGELYNERFF.

In regard to this clonotype: This could be a read error, since a much larger clone is one nucleotide away. The chain recombines TRBV15 with TRBJ2-5; tentatively, D is TRBD1 (6 bases). Germline values: CDR1 LNHNV, CDR2 YYDKDF (reference sequence). There are 17 residues in the CDR3. Between the trimmed V and J ends, which lost 4 bases and 9 bases, there was a span of 27 bases. The CDR3 loop reads CATSILRGIRKAGAQYF. The CDR3 DNA reads as TGTGCCACCAGCATCCTTAGGGGGATTAGGAAGGCAGGGGCCCAGTACTTC.

This chain links TRBV7-2 with TRBJ2-5, with TRBD1 matching 7 bases. Germline CDR1 SGHTA, CDR2 FQGNSA. The CDR3 is 17 residues long. After removal of 4 bases from V and 11 bases from J, the junction contained 22 bases not matched to a gene. CDR3 amino acids: CASSSQTGFRTYNGQYF. CDR3 nucleotide sequence: TGTGCCAGCAGCTCCCAGACAGGGTTTAGGACCTACAATGGGCAGTACTTC.

The DNA of the CDR3 is TGTGCCTGGGCAAGCTCCTACAATGAGCAGTACTTC. Its protein is CAWASSYNEQYF. The chain is built from TRBV30 and TRBJ2-1; D remains unclear. The closer fit of TRBJ2-7 to the DNA end suggests the J call may be wrong. In germline, CDR1 is GTSNPN, CDR2 SVGIG (reference sequence). The CDR3 loop spans 12 amino acids.

The chain recombines TRBV7-2 with TRBJ1-2; 10 bases are shared with TRBD1. The CDR3 contains 16 residues. In germline, CDR1 is SGHTA, CDR2 FQGNSA. The junction had 14 bases not matched to a gene; V was cut back by 5 bases and J by 8 bases. The CDR3 DNA reads TGTGCCAGCAGCACCTTGACAGGGGGCGAACTCTACGGCTACACCTTC. This translates into CASSTLTGGELYGYTF.

J is TRBJ2-4 and V is TRBV6-5; 11 bases map to TRBD1. The V gene end was trimmed by 6 bases and the J gene end by 13 bases; junction bases not matched to a gene: 11. CDR3 length: 14 residues. Germline V gene sequence: CDR1 MNHEY, CDR2 SVGAGI. The CDR3 DNA follows: TGTGCCAGCAGCCACCCGGGACAGGGGGATGAGCAGTACTTC. Its translation: CASSHPGQGDEQYF.

The genes are TRBV7-9 and TRBJ1-2; unclear D gene. The germline CDR1 and CDR2 sequences are SEHNR and FQNEAQ (reference sequence). V lost 5 bases and J 3 bases, leaving 13 bases between the germline ends. The CDR3 covers 14 residues. As DNA, the CDR3 is TGTGCCAGCAGCCCCCGTCTAAGGGACTATGGCTACACCTTC. Amino acid sequence: CASSPRLRDYGYTF.

This clonotype was observed a few times. The rearrangement uses TRBV6-1 and TRBJ1-2; D is ambiguous. Germline V lookup: CDR1 MNHNS, CDR2 SASEGT. V was pared by 5 bases and J by 4 bases, with 11 bases between. This CDR3 has 13 amino acids. CDR3 nucleotides: TGTGCCAGCAGTCCCGCAGCGCGCTATGGCTACACCTTC. Its translation is CASSPAARYGYTF.

At least ten counts were recorded for this clonotype. The chain recombines TRBV6-2 or TRBV6-3 with TRBJ1-2; D ambiguous. The CDR3 length is 16 residues. V was pared by 6 bases and J by 2 bases, with 19 bases between. Germline V gene lookup returns CDR1 MNHEY and CDR2 SVGEGT. CDR3 region: CASRIPGGGKNYGYTF. In DNA, the CDR3 is TGTGCCAGCAGAATACCGGGTGGCGGAAAGAACTATGGCTACACCTTC.

This chain connects TRBV13 to TRBJ2-5; no definite D call. This CDR3 has 13 amino acids. V dropped 4 bases and J dropped 3 bases, with 9 bases sitting between them. Germline assignment: CDR1 PRHDT and CDR2 FYEKMQ (reference sequence). CDR3 protein: CASSYDKEETQYF. CDR3 sequence (DNA): TGTGCCAGCAGCTACGACAAAGAAGAGACCCAGTACTTC.

This clonotype has a count of ten or more. The chain is built from TRBV7-8 and TRBJ2-5, with TRBD2 as a possible D gene (6 bases). Germline V gene sequence: CDR1 SGHVS, CDR2 FQNEAQ. There are 15 residues in the CDR3. The germline V and J ends were trimmed by 5 bases and 4 bases, with 17 bases remaining between them. The DNA of the CDR3 is TGTGCCAGCAGCGGGGGACTTCACGGGGGAGAGACCCAGTACTTC. This gives the protein CASSGGLHGGETQYF.